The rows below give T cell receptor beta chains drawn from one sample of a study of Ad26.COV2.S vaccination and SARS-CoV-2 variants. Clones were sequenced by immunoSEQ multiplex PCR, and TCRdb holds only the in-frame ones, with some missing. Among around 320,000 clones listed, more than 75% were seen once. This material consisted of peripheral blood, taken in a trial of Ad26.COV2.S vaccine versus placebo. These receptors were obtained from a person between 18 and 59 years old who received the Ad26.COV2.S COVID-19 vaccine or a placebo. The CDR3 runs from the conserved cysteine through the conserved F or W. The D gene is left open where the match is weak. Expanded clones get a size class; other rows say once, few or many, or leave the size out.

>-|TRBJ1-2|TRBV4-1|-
TGCGCCAGCAGCCAAGGGAGTGATTCGGGGTGGAACTATGGCTACACCTTC
CASSQGSDSGWNYGYTF
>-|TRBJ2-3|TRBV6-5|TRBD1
TGTGCCAGCAATTCAGGGGGCTGGGGCACAGATACGCAGTATTTT
CASNSGGWGTDTQYF
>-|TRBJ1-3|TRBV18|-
TGTGCCAGCTCACCGGGACCCCCTCCTGGAAACACCATATATTTT
CASSPGPPPGNTIYF
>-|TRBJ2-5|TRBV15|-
TGTGCCACCAGCAGATGGTCGGATACTGATTCGGAGACCCAGTACTTC
CATSRWSDTDSETQYF
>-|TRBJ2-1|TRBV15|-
TGTGCCACCAGCAGAGATCTGAGCGACTCCTACAATGAGCAGTTCTTC
CATSRDLSDSYNEQFF
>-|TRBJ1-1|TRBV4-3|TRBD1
TGCGCCAGCAGCCCCACAGGGGGCTCGACTGAAGCTTTCTTT
CASSPTGGSTEAFF
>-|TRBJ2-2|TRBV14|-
TGTGCCAGCAGCCAAGACCTAATACGTAACACCGGGGAGCTGTTTTTT
CASSQDLIRNTGELFF
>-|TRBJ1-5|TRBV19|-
TGTGCCAGTAGTATTGAGTCGGGGAATCAGCCCCAGCATTTT
CASSIESGNQPQHF
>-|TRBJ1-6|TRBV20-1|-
TGCAGTGCTAGTTTACGGGATAATTCACCCCTCCACTTT
CSASLRDNSPLHF
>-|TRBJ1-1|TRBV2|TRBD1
TGTGCCAGCAGGGATGCGACAGGGCCAAGGAGAACTGAAGCTTTCTTT
CASRDATGPRRTEAFF
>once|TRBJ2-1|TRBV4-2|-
TGTGCCAGCAGCCAAGTCGGGAATGAGCAGTTCTTC
CASSQVGNEQFF
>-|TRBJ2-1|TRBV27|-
TGTGCCAGCAGTTTAGGCCGCCTCTCTTACAATGAGCAGTTCTTC
CASSLGRLSYNEQFF